This is a list of T cell receptor beta chains from one sample in a study of T cell changes during pregnancy in multiple sclerosis. TCRdb keeps only in-frame clones here, not all; method: immunoSEQ multiplex PCR. The table lists about 14,000 clones, 90% of them singletons. Sequences were derived from CD8+ T cells from peripheral blood mononuclear cells, sampled after pregnancy. The receptor set was obtained from a female donor in good health, enrolled as a control in a pregnancy study. Both conserved end residues are part of each CDR3. The D gene is left open where the match is weak. Size tells how often a clone was seen (once, few, many) or the class of an expanded clone, and some rows leave it out.

v_call: TRBV18
d_call: .
j_call: TRBJ1-1
clone_size: few
cdr3_aa: CASSPQGTEAFF

v_call: TRBV19
d_call: TRBD1
j_call: TRBJ1-1
clone_size: .
cdr3_aa: CASSIGGGGTEAFF

v_call: TRBV15
d_call: TRBD1
j_call: TRBJ2-3
clone_size: .
cdr3_aa: CATSRGEGATDTQYF

v_call: TRBV9
d_call: .
j_call: TRBJ2-3
clone_size: once
cdr3_aa: CASSVSRYESTDTQYF

v_call: TRBV27
d_call: .
j_call: TRBJ2-1
clone_size: .
cdr3_aa: CASTEREPGYNEQFF

v_call: TRBV15
d_call: .
j_call: TRBJ2-1
clone_size: .
cdr3_aa: CATSTVHHNEQFF

v_call: TRBV18
d_call: TRBD2
j_call: TRBJ2-1
clone_size: .
cdr3_aa: CASLPGTSGYNEQFF

v_call: TRBV6-1
d_call: .
j_call: TRBJ1-4
clone_size: few
cdr3_aa: CASSVDRGYEKLFF

v_call: TRBV4-1
d_call: .
j_call: TRBJ2-7
clone_size: .
cdr3_aa: CASSQGANSYEQYF

v_call: TRBV29-1
d_call: .
j_call: TRBJ2-7
clone_size: once
cdr3_aa: CSGEQGSEQYF

v_call: TRBV19
d_call: .
j_call: TRBJ2-3
clone_size: .
cdr3_aa: CASSTLAIPTDTQYF

v_call: TRBV6-4
d_call: TRBD2
j_call: TRBJ2-1
clone_size: .
cdr3_aa: CASSDSSGTGNEQFF

v_call: TRBV14
d_call: .
j_call: TRBJ2-7
clone_size: .
cdr3_aa: CASSRASGDSYEQYF

v_call: TRBV15
d_call: TRBD1
j_call: TRBJ2-7
clone_size: .
cdr3_aa: CATSRIGTGIDEQYF

v_call: TRBV19
d_call: TRBD1
j_call: TRBJ2-4
clone_size: .
cdr3_aa: CASTGTGMNIQYF

v_call: TRBV9
d_call: TRBD1
j_call: TRBJ2-5
clone_size: .
cdr3_aa: CASSVGGQGQEETQYF

v_call: TRBV7-9
d_call: .
j_call: TRBJ1-2
clone_size: .
cdr3_aa: CASSLVTGGHGYTF

v_call: TRBV13
d_call: .
j_call: TRBJ2-4
clone_size: .
cdr3_aa: CASSGQGSTKNIQYF

v_call: TRBV5-1
d_call: TRBD2
j_call: TRBJ2-7
clone_size: .
cdr3_aa: CASSLGTSGRTYEQYF

v_call: TRBV18
d_call: TRBD2
j_call: TRBJ2-3
clone_size: .
cdr3_aa: CASSGLGAGGPANTQYF

v_call: TRBV11-1
d_call: TRBD2
j_call: .
clone_size: .
cdr3_aa: CASSQLAGPSYEQYF

v_call: TRBV27
d_call: TRBD1
j_call: TRBJ2-3
clone_size: .
cdr3_aa: CASRGTGNYTSTDTQYF

v_call: TRBV9
d_call: TRBD1
j_call: TRBJ2-5
clone_size: .
cdr3_aa: CASSAGQGNVETQYF